This T cell receptor (beta chain) was identified during a study of blood T cell repertoires in COVID-19. Study summary: The United States, Italy and Spain provided the acute and convalescent COVID-19 samples. PBMCs, B-cell-depleted T cells, or T cells were the source of the cDNA or gDNA that made up the material.

Original processing methods: Reference gene primer amplification gave estimated nucleated cell counts. Method: immunoSEQ multiplex PCR; TCRdb's copy keeps in-frame clones and lacks some. The DNA was the basis for D and trimming; V, J and clone size are from that table. The data contain about 130,000 clones, around nine tenths of them seen just once; the ten biggest clones take up more than 2%. V shed 2 bases and J 2 bases; nucleotides not matched to a gene: 10. This CDR3 has 17 amino acids. CDR1 and CDR2 (germline): GTSNPN, SVGIG (reference sequence). The source is a man between 65 and 79 years old with active COVID-19. The sequencing sample was made of peripheral blood. The J gene is TRBJ2-1, the V gene TRBV30; 9 bases are a match to TRBD2. The CDR3, as DNA: TGTGCCTGGAGTTTGGGGTTGACTAGCGGAACCTACAATGAGCAGTTCTTC. This translates into CAWSLGLTSGTYNEQFF. The whole variable domain, filled in from reference TRBV30 and TRBJ2-1, reads SQTIHQWPATLVQPVGSPLSLECTVEGTSNPNLYWYRQAAGRGLQLLFYSVGIGQISSEVPQNLSASRPQDRQFILSSKKLLLSDSGFYLCAWSLGLTSGTYNEQFFGPGTRLTVL.